This TCR beta chain came from a study of shared clonotypes between healthy human individuals. Running of the assay took place at deep level. Replicate PCRs run on sorted subsets employed around 200 ng DNA, approximately 30,000 T cell genomes. Sequenced by immunoSEQ multiplex PCR; TCRdb stores in-frame clones only, minus some. The sample has roughly 1.5 million clones; 98% are singletons. CDR3 length: 17 residues. From germline, CDR1 is SGHKS and CDR2 YYEKEE (reference sequence). V was trimmed by 0 bases and J by 4 bases, leaving 17 bases between them. To note about this clone: What it binds is not known.

Study-wide points: It was the non-shared clonotypes that had lower generation probabilities than clonotypes shared by all four donors.

The rearrangement uses TRBV5-5 and TRBJ2-1; maybe TRBD2 (6 bases). This receptor was identified in a young man in good health. The material sequenced was naive CD4+ T cells sorted from blood. As to subset: CD45RA+ positively selected. The CDR3 DNA reads as TGTGCCAGCAGCTTGGATTGGAGGGAGGCCGGTTACAATGAGCAGTTCTTC. It codes for CASSLDWREAGYNEQFF.